Listed below are T cell receptor beta chains from one sample, sequenced in a study of read filtering for tumor transcriptome and immune sequencing. TCRdb processed the reads anew with MiXCR; each CDR3 protein has one entry. The repertoire holds around 58,000 distinct CDR3 sequences, with 11% to 15% as singletons. The specimen was a population of CD138-negative cells sorted from bone marrow. The origin of the receptors is a donor aged 40 or older with multiple myeloma. Both conserved end residues are part of each CDR3. D genes are given only for firm matches. Clone size, where shown, is once, few, many, or a class for clones that have expanded.

V gene	clone size	J gene	D gene	CDR3 DNA	CDR3 protein
TRBV20-1	many	TRBJ1-2	-	TGCAGTGCCCCAATAGATTGGCCTAACTATGGCTACACCTTC	CSAPIDWPNYGYTF
TRBV6-1	many	TRBJ1-1	-	TGTGCCAGCAGTGAAGACGGAAGGAACACTGAAGCTTTCTTT	CASSEDGRNTEAFF
TRBV9	many	TRBJ2-5	-	TGTGCCAGCAGCGTAGTACCGCAAGAGACCCAGTACTTC	CASSVVPQETQYF
TRBV29-1	many	TRBJ2-1	TRBD1	TGCAGCGGTGACAGGGGGCTAGGCAATGAGCAGTTCTTC	CSGDRGLGNEQFF
TRBV5-1	many	TRBJ2-1	-	TGCGCCAGCGGCATTAATCCGAGGGGCAATGAGCAGTTCTTC	CASGINPRGNEQFF
TRBV29-1	many	TRBJ1-1	-	TGCAGCGTTGAGTCACAGACGAACACTGAAGCTTTCTTT	CSVESQTNTEAFF
TRBV12-3/TRBV12-4	many	TRBJ2-1	-	TGTGCCAGCAGCCTCAAAAGGGCCCACAGTGAGCAGTTCTTC	CASSLKRAHSEQFF
TRBV12-5	many	TRBJ2-2	-	TGTGCTAGTGCCGACAGGCCGAACACCGGGGAGCTGTTTTTT	CASADRPNTGELFF
TRBV29-1	many	TRBJ2-7	-	TGCAGCGCGGAACGGGGGTCTGGCTACGAGCAGTACTTC	CSAERGSGYEQYF
TRBV27	-	TRBJ1-6	-	TGTGCCAGTGGACAGAGTAATTCACCCCTCCACTTT	CASGQSNSPLHF
TRBV20-1	many	TRBJ2-1	-	TGCAGTGCTAGTGTTCCTCTGGAGACAGGTATAGGTGAGCAGTTCTTC	CSASVPLETGIGEQFF
TRBV28	few	TRBJ2-3	TRBD2	TGTGCCAGCAGTACCCCCGGGCTAGCGGAAGACACAGATACGCAGTATTTT	CASSTPGLAEDTDTQYF
TRBV28	many	TRBJ1-2	-	TGTGCCAGCAGTTTTAAGGGGCTCTATGGCTGCACCTTC	CASSFKGLYGCTF
TRBV19	few	TRBJ1-1	-	TGTGCCAGTAGTATGAGGGCAGGGAACACTGAAGCTTTCTTT	CASSMRAGNTEAFF
TRBV6-5	many	TRBJ2-1	TRBD2	TGTGCCAGCAGTAATGGACTAGCGGGAGCCCGCTCCTACAATGAGCAGTTCTTC	CASSNGLAGARSYNEQFF
TRBV6-1	many	TRBJ2-1	TRBD1	TGTGCCAGCAGTGAATGGACAGGTGAAAACAATGAGCAGTTCTTC	CASSEWTGENNEQFF
TRBV7-2	many	TRBJ2-1	TRBD2	TGTGCCAGCAGCTCGGGACTAGGATCCTACAATGAGCAGTTCTTC	CASSSGLGSYNEQFF
TRBV20-1	-	TRBJ2-5	-	TGCAGTGCTATGCCCCGGGTTTCAGAAGAGACCCAGTACTTC	CSAMPRVSEETQYF
TRBV4-3	many	TRBJ2-7	-	TGCGCCAGCAGCCAAGATCGGCCAACATCCTACGAGCAGTACTTC	CASSQDRPTSYEQYF
TRBV12-3/TRBV12-4	few	TRBJ2-2	-	TGTGCCAGCAGTGAGACCGTGGAGCTGTTTTTT	CASSETVELFF
TRBV30	-	TRBJ2-7	-	TGTGCCCGCGGGGGCGGGAGACCATACGAGCAGTACTTC	CARGGGRPYEQYF
TRBV6-2/TRBV6-3	many	TRBJ2-3	-	TGTGCCAGCTGTCTCTTACTAGCCCAGGAAAAGAACACAGATACGCAGTATTTT	CASCLLLAQEKNTDTQYF
TRBV10-3	many	TRBJ1-1	-	TGTGCCATCAGCCCCACAGGGAGGGGGACTGAAGCTTTCTTT	CAISPTGRGTEAFF
TRBV20-1	few	TRBJ2-7	TRBD2	TGCAGTGCTAGAGATTTAAGGACTAGCGGCTACGAGCAGTACTTC	CSARDLRTSGYEQYF
TRBV3-1	-	TRBJ1-1	-	TGTGCCAGCAGCCAAGCCACGGCTACCACTGAAGCTTTCTTT	CASSQATATTEAFF
TRBV25-1	many	TRBJ2-5	TRBD2	TGTGCCAGCAGTATGACTAGCGGGAGGGCCCGGGAGACCCAGTACTTC	CASSMTSGRARETQYF
TRBV24-1	many	TRBJ1-5	-	TGTGCCACCAGCCAGGGATTCCAGCCCCAGCATTTT	CATSQGFQPQHF
TRBV28	many	TRBJ1-5	TRBD1	TGTGCCAGCAGTGGACAGGCGGGCAATCAGCCCCAGCATTTT	CASSGQAGNQPQHF
TRBV7-9	few	TRBJ2-3	TRBD1	TGTGCCAGCGGCCCTGGGACAGGGGGCACAGATACGCAGTATTTT	CASGPGTGGTDTQYF
TRBV20-1	many	TRBJ1-5	-	TGCAGTGCTAGAGTACGGGGGCGCGAGTATCAGCCCCAGCATTTT	CSARVRGREYQPQHF